This TCR beta chain was recorded in a study of sequential checkpoint blockade in melanoma. Some clones are missing from TCRdb's copy, which holds only in-frame ones; the method was immunoSEQ multiplex PCR. This sample has about 19,000 clones, with around 70% found just once. The CDR3 has 19 amino acids. Treatment given: randomized to nivolumab then ipilimumab (arm A) or the reverse (arm B). Concerning this clone: The junction departs from germline at one end; a sequencing error may be responsible.

This TCR was sampled from a human donor with melanoma. The chain is built from TRBV6-7 and TRBJ2-5, with 9 bases identical to TRBD2. TRBV6-7 is recorded as an ORF, its role being uncertain. Sequences were derived from tumor tissue (inferred from file names), sampled from a patient given nivolumab and ipilimumab in sequence. CDR3 DNA sequence: TGTGCCATCAGTGCCCCGCCGGGTGGTAGCGGGAGCCCCCAAGAGACCCAGTACTTC. Translated, it gives CAISAPPGGSGSPQETQYF.